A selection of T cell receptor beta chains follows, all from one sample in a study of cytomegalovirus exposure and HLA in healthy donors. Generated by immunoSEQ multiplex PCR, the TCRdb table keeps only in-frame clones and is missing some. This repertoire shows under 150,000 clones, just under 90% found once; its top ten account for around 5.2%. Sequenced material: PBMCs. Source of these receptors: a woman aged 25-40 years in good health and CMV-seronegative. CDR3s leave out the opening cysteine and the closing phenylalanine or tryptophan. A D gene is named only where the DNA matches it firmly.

CDR3aa: ASRGLNSGANVLT
v_gene: TRBV6-6
j_gene: TRBJ2-6
d_gene: NA

CDR3aa: AISESRLAGGYEQY
v_gene: TRBV10-3
j_gene: TRBJ2-7
d_gene: TRBD2

CDR3aa: ASSQDRETEAF
v_gene: TRBV14
j_gene: TRBJ1-1
d_gene: TRBD1

CDR3aa: ASTWGGWNTGELF
v_gene: TRBV6-5
j_gene: TRBJ2-2
d_gene: NA

CDR3aa: ASSSNGLAGGESTDTQY
v_gene: TRBV13
j_gene: TRBJ2-3
d_gene: TRBD2

CDR3aa: ASSLVSASGTYGYT
v_gene: TRBV28
j_gene: TRBJ1-2
d_gene: NA

CDR3aa: ASSQDRDRVTSTDTQY
v_gene: TRBV4-3
j_gene: TRBJ2-3
d_gene: TRBD1

CDR3aa: ATAPGVYQETQY
v_gene: TRBV15
j_gene: TRBJ2-5
d_gene: NA

CDR3aa: ASSSQLNEQF
v_gene: TRBV7-2
j_gene: TRBJ2-1
d_gene: NA

CDR3aa: ASSYFAGEYNEQF
v_gene: TRBV6-6
j_gene: TRBJ2-1
d_gene: NA

CDR3aa: ASSLSAGSTDTQY
v_gene: TRBV27
j_gene: TRBJ2-3
d_gene: NA

CDR3aa: ASSQAGLAEQETQY
v_gene: TRBV4-2
j_gene: TRBJ2-5
d_gene: TRBD2

CDR3aa: ASSSGLANTEAF
v_gene: TRBV13
j_gene: TRBJ1-1
d_gene: NA

CDR3aa: ASSLALRADTQY
v_gene: TRBV7-9
j_gene: TRBJ2-3
d_gene: NA

CDR3aa: SVESWRGRTDTQY
v_gene: TRBV29-1
j_gene: TRBJ2-3
d_gene: NA

CDR3aa: ASSRPGQGIYGYT
v_gene: TRBV5-6
j_gene: TRBJ1-2
d_gene: TRBD1

CDR3aa: ASTVDRGRRTEAF
v_gene: TRBV19
j_gene: TRBJ1-1
d_gene: TRBD1

CDR3aa: ASSDGLLKEKLF
v_gene: TRBV2
j_gene: TRBJ1-4
d_gene: NA

CDR3aa: SVGRYTGNYGYT
v_gene: TRBV29-1
j_gene: TRBJ1-2
d_gene: NA

CDR3aa: ASSLGITGTEAF
v_gene: TRBV11-2
j_gene: TRBJ1-1
d_gene: NA

CDR3aa: ASSFGVHQPQH
v_gene: TRBV28
j_gene: TRBJ1-5
d_gene: NA

CDR3aa: ASSYSTQGTYGYT
v_gene: TRBV6-6
j_gene: TRBJ1-2
d_gene: NA

CDR3aa: ASSGPQGSGANVLT
v_gene: TRBV28
j_gene: TRBJ2-6
d_gene: NA